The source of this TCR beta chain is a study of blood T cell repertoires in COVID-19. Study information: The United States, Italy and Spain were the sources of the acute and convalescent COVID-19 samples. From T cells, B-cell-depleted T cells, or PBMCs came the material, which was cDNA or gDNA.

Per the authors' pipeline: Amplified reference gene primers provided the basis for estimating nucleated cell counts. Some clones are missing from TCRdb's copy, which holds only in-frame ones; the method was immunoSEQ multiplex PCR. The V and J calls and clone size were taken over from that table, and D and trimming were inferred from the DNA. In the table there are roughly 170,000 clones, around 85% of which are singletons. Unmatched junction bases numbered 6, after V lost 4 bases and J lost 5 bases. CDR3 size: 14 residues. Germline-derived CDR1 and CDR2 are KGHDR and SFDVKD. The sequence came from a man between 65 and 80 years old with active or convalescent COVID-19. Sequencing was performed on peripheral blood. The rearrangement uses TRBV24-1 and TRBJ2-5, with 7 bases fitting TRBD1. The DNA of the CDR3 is TGTGCCACCAGTGACACGACAGGGTGGGAGACCCAGTACTTC. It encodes CATSDTTGWETQYF.